The sequence of this TCR beta chain was determined in a study of quantifying T cell responses using KT2 cells. Across the study: cDNA was made from DNase-treated RNA using alpha and beta constant primers. A predetermined fluorescence threshold ended the second PCR, run as a qPCR.

Study-level results: At about one KT2 cell per 100,000 PBMC, KT2 sequences were still detected.

The sample is PBMC spiked with counted cells of clone KT2. A range of KT2-to-PBMC ratios was made using fixed PBMC numbers. In its sample, this clonotype was seen a few times. Its target is unknown. The cDNA 3' end received a ligated oligonucleotide with a UMI. An equimolar mix of RC1.1 and RC1.2 primed the beta chain across TRBC1 and TRBC2. From the UMI-ligation and nested PCR reads, TCRdb called clonotypes with MiXCR, one entry per CDR3 protein. Altogether around 50,000 distinct CDR3 sequences are present, about 9.9% being singletons, with the ten largest covering more than 9%. Germline assignment: CDR1 SGHAT and CDR2 FQNNGV. The V and J ends lost 5 bases and 6 bases, in that order; junction bases with no gene match: 12. This CDR3 has 17 amino acids.

Sequenced material: PBMCs spiked with cells of the T cell clone KT2. This clonotype was obtained from a human donor. This chain links TRBV11-2 with TRBJ2-1; 11 bases match TRBD2. The CDR3 region has the DNA TGTGCCAGCAGCCCCCCGCTAGCGGGAGGTCGTGGCAATGAGCAGTTCTTC. Amino acids: CASSPPLAGGRGNEQFF.